This T cell receptor (beta chain) was observed in a study of cytotoxic CD8 clonotypes in ibrutinib-treated CLL. Per germline, CDR1 MDHEN and CDR2 SYDVKM. Trimming cost V 7 bases and J 7 bases, with 11 bases left between them. The CDR3 runs 12 residues. Libraries were prepared by immunoSEQ multiplex PCR; TCRdb keeps only in-frame clonotypes and omits some of them. The table has almost 250,000 clones, roughly 70% seen once; the top ten hold over 15%. The input for sequencing was PBMCs, taken after 24 months of ibrutinib treatment. This TCR was sampled from a human donor with chronic lymphocytic leukemia. V and J are TRBV28 and TRBJ1-3; D unresolved. The CDR3 is CASTSPGNTIYF. The CDR3 DNA is TGTGCCAGCACCTCGCCGGGGAACACCATATATTTT. The variable domain in full, completed from reference TRBV28 and TRBJ1-3, reads DVKVTQSSRYLVKRTGEKVFLECVQDMDHENMFWYRQDPGLGLRLIYFSYDVKMKEKGDIPEGYSVSREKKERFSLILESASTNQTSMYLCASTSPGNTIYFGEGSWLTVV.